What follows are 3 T cell receptor beta chains derived from one specimen sequenced in a study of shared clonotypes between healthy human individuals. Sequencing was performed with immunoSEQ multiplex PCR; in TCRdb, only in-frame clones are kept and a portion is missing. The sample has fewer than 1.6 million clones; roughly 98.5% are singletons. The specimen was naive CD4+ T cells sorted from blood. Indicated subset: CD45RA+ positively selected. The receptors here all came from a man aged 25-45 years in good health.

The V call is TRBV18, the J call TRBJ2-1; 7 bases align to TRBD1. In germline, CDR1 is KGHSH, CDR2 LQKENI. The ends lost 5 bases at V and 5 bases at J; junction bases unmatched: 12. The CDR3 contains 16 residues. DNA for the CDR3: TGTGCCAGCTCATCATCTCCGGGACAGAATAACAATGAGCAGTTCTTC. It encodes CASSSSPGQNNNEQFF.

The chain recombines TRBV7-2 with TRBJ2-5; D possibly corresponds to TRBD1 (6 bases). The germline V and J ends were trimmed by 1 base and 5 bases, with 11 bases remaining between them. The CDR3 length is 14 residues. Germline V gives CDR1 SGHTA, CDR2 FQGNSA. The CDR3 reads CASSLDRASETQYF. The CDR3 DNA sequence: TGTGCCAGCAGCTTAGACAGGGCGTCGGAGACCCAGTACTTC.

Here the CDR3 DNA reads TGTGCCAGCAGCTTGGGGACAGGAAGCACAGATACGCAGTATTTT. Protein sequence: CASSLGTGSTDTQYF. The chain combines TRBV7-7 with TRBJ2-3; the match to TRBD1 covers 8 bases. CDR3 length: 15 amino acids. The germline V gene encodes CDR1 SSHAT and CDR2 FNYEAQ (reference sequence). The V and J ends lost 3 bases and 0 bases, in that order; junction bases with no gene match: 2.